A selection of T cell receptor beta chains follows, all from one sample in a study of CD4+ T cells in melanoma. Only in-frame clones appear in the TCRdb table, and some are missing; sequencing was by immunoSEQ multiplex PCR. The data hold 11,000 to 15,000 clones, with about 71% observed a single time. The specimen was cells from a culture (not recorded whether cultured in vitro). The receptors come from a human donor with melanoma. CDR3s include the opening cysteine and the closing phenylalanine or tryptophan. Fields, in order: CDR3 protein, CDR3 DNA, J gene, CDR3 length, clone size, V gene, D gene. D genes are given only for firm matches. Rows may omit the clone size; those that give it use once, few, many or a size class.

CASRQPRLAGIITDTQYF,TGTGCCAGCAGGCAACCTCGACTAGCGGGGATAATCACAGATACGCAGTATTTT,TRBJ2-3,18,.,TRBV2,TRBD2
CASSVLGVSSYNEQFF,TGCGCCAGCAGCGTACTAGGGGTAAGCTCCTACAATGAGCAGTTCTTC,TRBJ2-1,16,.,TRBV5-1,.
CASRSLSAPETQYF,TGCGCCAGCCGATCCCTTAGCGCCCCAGAGACCCAGTACTTC,TRBJ2-5,14,.,TRBV5-1,.
CASSPTGRVRNTEAFF,TGTGCCAGCAGTCCCACGGGGCGGGTCAGGAACACTGAAGCTTTCTTT,TRBJ1-1,16,.,TRBV2,.
CASSLDGQSGTQYF,TGTGCCAGCAGCTTGGACGGCCAGAGCGGGACCCAGTACTTC,TRBJ2-5,14,.,TRBV5-5,.
CASSLVGAPDYEQYF,TGTGCCAGCAGCTTAGTGGGGGCCCCCGACTACGAGCAGTACTTC,TRBJ2-7,15,.,TRBV7-6,.
CSVRVDSYTEAFF,TGCAGCGTCCGAGTGGACAGCTACACTGAAGCTTTCTTT,TRBJ1-1,13,.,TRBV29-1,.
CASSDQGLSTDTQYF,TGTGCCAGCAGTGACCAGGGTTTAAGTACAGATACGCAGTATTTT,TRBJ2-3,15,.,TRBV2,.
CASSEAWTAYGTEAFF,TGTGCCAGCAGTGAAGCGTGGACTGCCTACGGCACTGAAGCTTTCTTT,TRBJ1-1,16,once,TRBV6-1,.
CASSAQGQQPQHF,TGCGCCAGCAGCGCCCAGGGGCAACAGCCCCAGCATTTT,TRBJ1-5,13,.,TRBV5-1,.
CASSPGLSYGYTF,TGTGCCAGCAGCCCCGGCCTCTCCTATGGCTACACCTTC,TRBJ1-2,13,.,TRBV4-2,.
CASSGRDRIHYEQYF,TGTGCCAGCAGTGGACGGGACCGAATACACTACGAGCAGTACTTC,TRBJ2-7,15,.,TRBV6-1,.
CASSLGTKSGIQYF,TGCGCCAGCAGCTTGGGGACAAAATCCGGGATTCAGTACTTC,TRBJ2-4,14,few,TRBV5-1,.
CASSIKGGGTEAFF,TGTGCCAGCAGTATCAAGGGGGGGGGCACTGAAGCTTTCTTT,TRBJ1-1,14,.,TRBV6-5,.
CASSLAYGGAAQYF,TGTGCCAGCAGCTTAGCGTACGGGGGCGCGGCCCAGTACTTC,TRBJ2-5,14,.,TRBV7-6,.
CASSLGTEDTQYF,TGTGCCAGCAGCTTAGGGACTGAAGATACGCAGTATTTT,TRBJ2-3,13,once,TRBV7-8,.
CAWSTGGDSVEQFF,TGTGCCTGGAGCACAGGGGGCGATTCGGTTGAGCAGTTCTTC,TRBJ2-1,14,.,TRBV30,TRBD1
CAISESAYSSYNEQFF,TGTGCCATCAGTGAGTCGGCCTACTCGTCCTACAATGAGCAGTTCTTC,TRBJ2-1,16,.,TRBV10-3,.
CASRTGVSGYTF,TGTGCCAGCAGGACAGGGGTCTCTGGCTACACCTTC,TRBJ1-2,12,few,TRBV6-5,TRBD1
CASSPPTGKYEQYF,TGTGCCAGCTCACCACCAACAGGGAAATACGAGCAGTACTTC,TRBJ2-7,14,.,TRBV18,.
CASKGEHSPLHF,TGTGCCAGCAAAGGGGAACATTCACCCCTCCACTTT,TRBJ1-6,12,.,TRBV6-1,.
CASSPRRRAPGQPQHF,TGTGCCAGCAGCCCCCGTAGGCGGGCACCGGGTCAGCCCCAGCATTTT,TRBJ1-5,16,.,TRBV21-1,.
CASSTRYRGPSIF,.,TRBJ1-5,13,few,TRBV6-5,.
CASSPFRDSPNTEAFF,TGTGCCAGCTCACCATTTCGTGACAGCCCGAACACTGAAGCTTTCTTT,TRBJ1-1,16,.,TRBV18,.
CASSPEGLAGGEQYF,TGTGCCAGCAGCCCGGAGGGACTAGCGGGGGGCGAGCAGTACTTC,TRBJ2-7,15,.,TRBV7-9,TRBD2
CASRDGSGANVLTF,TGTGCCAGCAGGGACGGCTCTGGGGCCAACGTCCTGACTTTC,TRBJ2-6,14,few,TRBV2,.
CASSQEGVPYNEQFF,TGTGCCAGCAGCCAGGAGGGGGTCCCCTACAATGAGCAGTTCTTC,TRBJ2-1,15,.,TRBV9,.
CASSLVQGAANEQFF,TGCGCCAGCAGCTTGGTACAGGGGGCCGCGAATGAGCAGTTCTTC,TRBJ2-1,15,.,TRBV5-1,TRBD1
CASSLSGVGSGANVLTF,TGTGCCAGCAGCCTAAGCGGGGTTGGCTCTGGGGCCAACGTCCTGACTTTC,TRBJ2-6,17,.,TRBV11-2,TRBD2
CASSLGPGEPPLHF,TGTGCCAGCAGCTTAGGGCCAGGGGAGCCACCCCTCCACTTT,TRBJ1-6,14,.,TRBV5-5,.
CASGAGASQPQHF,TGTGCTAGTGGAGCGGGGGCCAGTCAGCCCCAGCATTTT,TRBJ1-5,13,few,TRBV12-5,.
CASSRSGAYNEQFF,TGTGCCAGCAGTCGTAGCGGAGCATACAATGAGCAGTTCTTC,TRBJ2-1,14,once,TRBV11-3,.
CASSYLGSSSNEQFF,TGCGCCAGCAGTTATCTGGGCAGTTCTTCGAATGAGCAGTTCTTC,TRBJ2-1,15,.,TRBV5-1,.
CAWSRAATEAFF,TGTGCCTGGAGTAGGGCTGCGACTGAAGCTTTCTTT,TRBJ1-1,12,.,TRBV30,.
CASSLDGANYGYTF,TGTGCCAGCAGCCTTGACGGAGCTAACTATGGCTACACCTTC,TRBJ1-2,14,.,TRBV7-3,.
CASRPYNSPLHF,TGCGCCAGTCGACCCTATAATTCACCCCTCCACTTT,TRBJ1-6,12,few,TRBV10-2,.
CASSLGASGGPRSEQFF,TGCGCCAGCAGCTTGGGGGCTAGCGGGGGGCCTAGGAGTGAGCAGTTCTTC,TRBJ2-1,17,.,TRBV5-1,TRBD2
CASSAGGPRYNEQFF,TGTGCCAGCTCAGCCGGGGGGCCACGCTACAATGAGCAGTTCTTC,TRBJ2-1,15,few,TRBV18,.
CASSLRTSGGPDNEQFF,TGCGCCAGCAGCTTACGGACTAGCGGGGGGCCCGACAATGAGCAGTTCTTC,TRBJ2-1,17,once,TRBV5-1,TRBD2
CASSVGPYEQYF,TGTGCCAGCAGTGTTGGACCCTACGAGCAGTACTTC,TRBJ2-7,12,.,TRBV25-1,.
CASSLGQNTEAFF,TGTGCCAGCAGCTTAGGACAGAACACTGAAGCTTTCTTT,TRBJ1-1,13,.,TRBV7-8,.
CASSDVGTGPLHF,TGTGCCAGCAGCGACGTTGGGACGGGGCCCCTCCACTTT,TRBJ1-6,13,.,TRBV5-1,.
CASSYLGQIGGNTGELFF,TGTGCCAGCAGCTACCTCGGACAGATCGGGGGGAACACCGGGGAGCTGTTTTTT,TRBJ2-2,18,once,TRBV7-8,.
CASSPGPARGNTEAFF,TGCGCCAGCAGCCCGGGACCGGCAAGGGGGAACACTGAAGCTTTCTTT,TRBJ1-1,16,.,TRBV4-1,.
CASSETEANTEAFF,TGTGCCAGCAGTGAGACAGAGGCGAACACTGAAGCTTTCTTT,TRBJ1-1,14,.,TRBV6-5,.
CASGNGRSSTSEAFF,TGTGCCAGTGGGAACGGTAGATCGAGTACATCTGAAGCTTTCTTT,TRBJ1-1,15,medium-sized,TRBV2,.
CASAHGGLQYF,TGTGCCAGCGCCCACGGGGGGTTGCAGTACTTC,TRBJ2-7,11,.,TRBV6-5,TRBD2
CASSLDGEGDTGELFF,TGTGCCAGCAGCTTAGACGGCGAAGGGGACACCGGGGAGCTGTTTTTT,TRBJ2-2,16,.,TRBV11-1,.
CASSFGGTEGGGYTF,TGTGCCAGCAGCTTTGGAGGGACGGAGGGGGGTGGCTACACCTTC,TRBJ1-2,15,.,TRBV11-2,.
CASSPGLAGGLTGELFF,TGCGCCAGCAGCCCGGGACTAGCGGGGGGCCTCACCGGGGAGCTGTTTTTT,TRBJ2-2,17,few,TRBV5-1,TRBD2
CASSGQGAWNGYTF,TGTGCCAGCAGTGGTCAGGGGGCTTGGAATGGCTACACCTTC,TRBJ1-2,14,few,TRBV2,TRBD1
CASRITQATEAFF,TGCGCCAGCAGAATTACGCAGGCCACTGAAGCTTTCTTT,TRBJ1-1,13,.,TRBV5-1,.
CASSLAGGGNSPLHF,TGCGCCAGCAGCTTGGCAGGGGGCGGAAATTCACCCCTCCACTTT,TRBJ1-6,15,few,TRBV5-1,TRBD1
CASSMSGPYEQYF,TGTGCCAGCAGCATGTCAGGGCCCTACGAGCAGTACTTC,TRBJ2-7,13,.,TRBV11-1,.
CASSFYLAGEETQYF,TGTGCCAGCAGCTTTTACTTAGCGGGGGAAGAGACCCAGTACTTC,TRBJ2-5,15,.,TRBV7-9,TRBD2